This TCR beta chain was recovered during a study of T cells expressing NK-cell markers. CDR3 length: 19 residues. Germline V gene data show CDR1 as LGHNA and CDR2 as YNFKEQ. Following a re-call of the 5' RACE reads, TCRdb has one entry per CDR3 protein and lacks DNA. Its table records over 150,000 distinct CDR3 sequences. The sample comprised blood T cells: a sorted CD56 or NKG2C T cell subset, CD4+ or CD8+ T cells, or bulk PBMC T cells (not recorded which). V usage is TRBV4-2 and J usage is TRBJ2-6. The sequence came from a man aged 18-75 years in good health. The CDR3 sequence: CASSQLIWILGSGANVLTF.